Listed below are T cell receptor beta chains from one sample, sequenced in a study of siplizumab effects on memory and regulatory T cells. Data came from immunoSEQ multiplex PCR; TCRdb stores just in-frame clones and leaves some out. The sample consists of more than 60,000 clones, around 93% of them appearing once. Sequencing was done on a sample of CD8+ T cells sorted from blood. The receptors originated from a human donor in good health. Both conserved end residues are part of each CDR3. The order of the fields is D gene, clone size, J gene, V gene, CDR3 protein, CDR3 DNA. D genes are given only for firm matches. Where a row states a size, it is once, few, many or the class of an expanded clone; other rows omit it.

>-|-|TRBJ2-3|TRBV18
CASSPETDTQYF
TGTGCCAGCTCACCGGAAACAGATACGCAGTATTTT
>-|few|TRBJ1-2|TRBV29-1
CSVDRYGLQGYYGYTF
TGCAGCGTTGACCGCTACGGATTGCAGGGGTACTATGGCTACACCTTC
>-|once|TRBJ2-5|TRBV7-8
CASSGGRPQETQYF
TGTGCCAGCAGTGGAGGACGGCCCCAAGAGACCCAGTACTTC
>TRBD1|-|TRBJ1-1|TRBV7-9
CASSAATGATEAFF
TGTGCCAGCAGCGCTGCGACAGGGGCCACTGAAGCTTTCTTT
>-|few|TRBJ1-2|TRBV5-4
CASTGGGYGYTF
TGTGCCAGCACGGGGGGAGGCTATGGCTACACCTTC
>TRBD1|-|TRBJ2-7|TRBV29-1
CSAQTGPSYEQYF
TGCAGCGCTCAGACAGGGCCCTCCTACGAGCAGTACTTC
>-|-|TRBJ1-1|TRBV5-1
CASSVGDTEAFF
TGCGCCAGCAGCGTCGGAGACACTGAAGCTTTCTTT
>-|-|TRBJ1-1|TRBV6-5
CASSYYLGGGTEAFF
TGTGCCAGCAGTTACTATCTGGGTGGAGGGACTGAAGCTTTCTTT
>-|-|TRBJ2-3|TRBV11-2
CASSLDTQYF
TGTGCCAGCAGCTTAGATACGCAGTATTTT
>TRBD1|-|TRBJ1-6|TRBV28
CASSHEAGGDTYNSPLHF
TGTGCCAGCAGTCATGAGGCAGGGGGAGATACTTATAATTCACCCCTCCACTTT
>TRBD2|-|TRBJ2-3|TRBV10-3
CAIRTGTMSSPDTQYF
TGTGCCATCAGGACCGGGACTATGAGTTCCCCAGATACGCAGTATTTT
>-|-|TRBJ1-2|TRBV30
CAWSVLLGEEGYTF
TGTGCCTGGAGTGTATTACTAGGGGAAGAAGGCTACACCTTC
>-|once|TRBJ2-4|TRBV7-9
CASSPDGSWIQYF
TGTGCCAGCAGTCCAGACGGCTCATGGATTCAGTACTTC
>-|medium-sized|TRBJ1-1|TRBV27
CASSDPESEAFF
TGTGCCAGCAGTGACCCCGAGTCTGAAGCTTTCTTT
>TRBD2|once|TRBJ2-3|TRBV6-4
CASKNQRASGGKFPQYTQYF
TGTGCCAGCAAAAATCAAAGGGCTAGCGGGGGCAAATTTCCCCAATATACGCAGTATTTT
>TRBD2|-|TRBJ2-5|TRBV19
CASSITYLAGVKEETQYF
TGTGCCAGTAGTATAACGTATCTAGCGGGGGTCAAGGAGGAGACCCAGTACTTC
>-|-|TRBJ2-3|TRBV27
CASHLPGSTDTQYF
TGTGCCAGCCACTTACCGGGGAGCACAGATACGCAGTATTTT
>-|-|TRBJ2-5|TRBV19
CASSIGERRWETQYF
TGTGCCAGTAGTATTGGGGAGAGGCGATGGGAGACCCAGTACTTC
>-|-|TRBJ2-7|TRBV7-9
CASTANVLYEQYF
TGTGCCAGCACGGCGAATGTCCTATATGAGCAGTACTTC
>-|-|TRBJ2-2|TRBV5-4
CASYLRGSGELFF
TGTGCCAGTTACCTACGGGGGAGCGGGGAGCTGTTTTTT
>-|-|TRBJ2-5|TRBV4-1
CASSQDGTHQETQYF
TGCGCCAGCAGCCAAGACGGGACTCATCAAGAGACCCAGTACTTC
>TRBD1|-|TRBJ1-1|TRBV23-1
CASSHPGQGVMNTEAFF
TGCGCCAGCAGTCATCCCGGACAGGGAGTCATGAACACTGAAGCTTTCTTT
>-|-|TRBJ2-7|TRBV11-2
CASSLGQEQYF
TGTGCCAGCAGCTTAGGACAGGAGCAGTACTTC
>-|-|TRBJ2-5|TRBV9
CASSAGPVLDETQYF
TGTGCCAGCAGCGCCGGGCCCGTTCTAGATGAGACCCAGTACTTC
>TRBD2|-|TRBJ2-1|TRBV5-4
CASSFGGGGNEQFF
TGTGCCAGCAGCTTCGGCGGGGGGGGCAATGAGCAGTTCTTC
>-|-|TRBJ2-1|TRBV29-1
CSLRAAYYNEQFF
TGCAGCCTGAGGGCAGCTTACTACAATGAGCAGTTCTTC
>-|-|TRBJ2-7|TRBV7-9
CASTILGSSYEQYF
TGTGCCAGCACCATACTAGGCAGCTCCTACGAGCAGTACTTC
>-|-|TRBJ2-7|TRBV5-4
CASSLAGAPRAPYEQYF
TGTGCCAGCAGCTTGGCCGGGGCCCCGAGGGCGCCCTACGAGCAGTACTTC
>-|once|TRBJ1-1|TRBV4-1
CASSQPRALNTEAFF
TGCGCCAGCAGCCAACCCAGGGCCCTAAACACTGAAGCTTTCTTT
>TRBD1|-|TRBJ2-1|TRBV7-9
CASSAGDRAYNEQFF
TGTGCCAGCAGCGCCGGGGACAGGGCTTACAATGAGCAGTTCTTC
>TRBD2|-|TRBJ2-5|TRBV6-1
CASSGLAGGGYQETQYF
TGTGCCAGCAGTGGACTAGCGGGGGGCGGGTACCAAGAGACCCAGTACTTC
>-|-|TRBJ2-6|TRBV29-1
CSARAQEKSGANVLTF
TGCAGCGCTCGAGCACAGGAGAAATCTGGGGCCAACGTCCTGACTTTC
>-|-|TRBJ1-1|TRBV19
CASIVLSVAEAFF
TGTGCCAGTATTGTCCTGAGTGTCGCTGAAGCTTTCTTT
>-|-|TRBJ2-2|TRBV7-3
CASSYSRSGELFF
TGTGCCAGCAGCTATTCCCGTTCCGGGGAGCTGTTTTTT
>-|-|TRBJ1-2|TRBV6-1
CASMGDYRALYGYTF
TGTGCCAGCATGGGGGATTACAGGGCCCTCTATGGCTACACCTTC
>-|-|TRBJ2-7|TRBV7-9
CASSLVVVPYEQYF
TGTGCCAGCAGCTTAGTAGTGGTTCCCTACGAGCAGTACTTC
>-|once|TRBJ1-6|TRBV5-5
CASSFGGSLSPLHF
TGTGCCAGCAGCTTCGGGGGATCACTTTCACCCCTCCACTTT
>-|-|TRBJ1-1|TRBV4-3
CASSVWGVTEAFF
TGCGCCAGCAGCGTCTGGGGGGTCACTGAAGCTTTCTTT
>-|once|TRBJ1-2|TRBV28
CASSLNPGRGEGYTF
TGTGCCAGCAGTTTAAACCCCGGACGGGGGGAGGGCTACACCTTC
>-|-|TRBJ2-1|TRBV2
CASTLIREIKYNEQFF
TGTGCCAGCACCCTTATCCGGGAGATAAAATACAATGAGCAGTTCTTC
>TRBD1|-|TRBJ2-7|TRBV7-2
CASSTGTGSYEQYF
TGTGCCAGCAGCACCGGGACAGGGAGCTACGAGCAGTACTTC
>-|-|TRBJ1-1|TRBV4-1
CASSQASYTEAFF
TGCGCCAGCAGCCAAGCCAGCTACACTGAAGCTTTCTTT
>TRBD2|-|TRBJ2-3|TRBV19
CASSLTSGHTTDTQYF
TGTGCCAGTAGTCTGACTAGCGGACATACCACAGATACGCAGTATTTT
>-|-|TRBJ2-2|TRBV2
CASAPGLYTGELFF
TGTGCCAGCGCGCCGGGACTGTACACCGGGGAGCTGTTTTTT
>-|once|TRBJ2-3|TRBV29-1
CSADPGDRADTQYF
TGCAGCGCCGACCCCGGGGATCGGGCAGATACGCAGTATTTT
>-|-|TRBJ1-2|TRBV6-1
CASSPGVTGPTF
TGTGCCAGCAGCCCAGGAGTGACCGGCCCCACCTTC
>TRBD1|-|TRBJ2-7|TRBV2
CASTRDRVGEQYF
TGTGCCAGCACTCGGGACAGGGTGGGCGAGCAGTACTTC
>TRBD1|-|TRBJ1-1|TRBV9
CASSTGGGTEAFF
TGTGCCAGCAGTACAGGGGGCGGAACTGAAGCTTTCTTT
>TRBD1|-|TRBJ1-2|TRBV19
CASSPTGGSYGYTF
TGTGCCAGTAGCCCGACAGGGGGCAGCTATGGCTACACCTTC
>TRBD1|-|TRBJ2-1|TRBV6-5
CASRSGTGSYNEQFF
TGTGCCAGCAGGAGCGGGACAGGGAGCTACAATGAGCAGTTCTTC
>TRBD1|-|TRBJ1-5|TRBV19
CASSMTRQGPLNQPQHF
TGTGCCAGTAGCATGACTCGACAGGGGCCCCTCAATCAGCCCCAGCATTTT
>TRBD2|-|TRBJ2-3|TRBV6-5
CASSYSRGGPIDTQYF
TGTGCCAGCAGTTACTCGCGGGGGGGCCCTATAGATACGCAGTATTTT
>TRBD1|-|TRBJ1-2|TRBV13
CASSFQGAEGYTF
TGTGCCAGCAGCTTCCAGGGGGCGGAAGGCTACACCTTC
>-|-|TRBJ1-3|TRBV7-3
CASSPKRTAFGNTIYF
TGTGCCAGCAGCCCAAAAAGGACAGCATTTGGAAACACCATATATTTT
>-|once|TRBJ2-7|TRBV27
CASRSGQHYEQYF
TGTGCCAGCAGAAGCGGACAGCACTACGAGCAGTACTTC
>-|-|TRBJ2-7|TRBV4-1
CASSQEGGSLLYEQYF
TGCGCCAGCAGCCAAGAAGGTGGATCTCTCCTCTACGAGCAGTACTTC
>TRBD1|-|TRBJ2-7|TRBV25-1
CASSVPGTAPYEQYF
TGTGCCAGCAGTGTTCCCGGGACAGCCCCCTACGAGCAGTACTTC
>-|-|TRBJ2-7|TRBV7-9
CASSLEGRNYEQYF
TGTGCCAGCAGCTTAGAGGGGAGAAACTACGAGCAGTACTTC
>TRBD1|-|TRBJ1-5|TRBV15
CATRRTGGIDQPQHF
TGTGCCACCAGAAGAACAGGGGGAATCGATCAGCCCCAGCATTTT
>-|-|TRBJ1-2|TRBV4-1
CASSQDPTAVYGYTF
TGCGCCAGCAGCCAAGATCCCACGGCCGTCTATGGCTACACCTTC